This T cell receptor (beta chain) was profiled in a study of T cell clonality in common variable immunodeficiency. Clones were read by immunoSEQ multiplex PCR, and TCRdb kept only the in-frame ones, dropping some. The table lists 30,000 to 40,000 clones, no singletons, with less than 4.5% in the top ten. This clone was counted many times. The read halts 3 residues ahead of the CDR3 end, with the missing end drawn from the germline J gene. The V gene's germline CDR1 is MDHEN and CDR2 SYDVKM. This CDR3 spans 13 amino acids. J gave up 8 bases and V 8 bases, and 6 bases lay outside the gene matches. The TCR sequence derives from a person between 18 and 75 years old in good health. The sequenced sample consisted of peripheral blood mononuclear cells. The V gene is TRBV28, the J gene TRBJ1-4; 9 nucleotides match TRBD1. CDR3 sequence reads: CASSGQGGEKLFF. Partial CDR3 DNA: TGTGCCAGCTCGGGACAGGGTGGAGAAAAA. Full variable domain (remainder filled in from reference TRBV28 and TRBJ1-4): DVKVTQSSRYLVKRTGEKVFLECVQDMDHENMFWYRQDPGLGLRLIYFSYDVKMKEKGDIPEGYSVSREKKERFSLILESASTNQTSMYLCASSGQGGEKLFFGSGTQLSVL.